This T cell receptor (beta chain) was profiled in a study of CD8 T cells in Susac syndrome. RNA was extracted with the RNeasy kit, and a quantity of about 0.5 to 1 ug was reverse transcribed using random hexamers. In TCRdb, the immunoSEQ multiplex PCR reads were re-called with MiXCR into one record per CDR3 protein. The sample consists of roughly 110,000 distinct CDR3 sequences, approximately 94% of them appearing once. V was pared by 2 bases and J by 6 bases, with 15 bases of the junction left unmatched. Germline CDR1 SQVTM, CDR2 ANQGSEA. The CDR3 covers 17 residues. The TCR sequence derives from a human donor with Susac syndrome. The rearrangement links TRBV29-1 to TRBJ1-2; TRBD1 matches at 10 bases. Sequenced: CD8+ T cells from PBMCs. In nucleotides, the CDR3 is TGCAGCGTTGAATTGTCGGTTTGGGGACAGGGGCGCGATGGCTACACCTTC. Amino acid sequence: CSVELSVWGQGRDGYTF.